This TCR beta chain was sequenced in a study of blood T cell repertoires in COVID-19. In germline, CDR1 is SGHRS, CDR2 YFSETQ. The CDR3 consists of 23 residues. V lost 5 bases, J lost 0 bases, and 33 bases lay in between. Under the authors' procedure: Estimation of nucleated cell counts was performed using reference gene primer amplification. The method was immunoSEQ multiplex PCR; TCRdb's version includes in-frame clones alone and lacks a portion of them. For V, J and clone size, that table is used; D and trimming come from the DNA. Found here are approximately 200,000 clones, around 86% of them singletons; the top ten hold roughly 4.5%.

The rearrangement joins TRBV5-1 to TRBJ1-6; D remains ambiguous. The sequenced sample was peripheral blood. The sequence derives from a man between 45 and 60 years old with acute or convalescent COVID-19. CDR3 bases: TGCGCCAGCAGGAACGTCCCCCTGTCATACCCCTTGCCCAGAAGCTCCTATAATTCACCCCTCCACTTT. Its protein is CASRNVPLSYPLPRSSYNSPLHF.